There are many counts of the clone carrying this TCR beta chain. Trimming stripped 4 bases from V and 6 bases from J, with 16 bases between. This CDR3 region has 15 residues. Germline V gene lookup returns CDR1 SGHRS and CDR2 YFSETQ. Via MiXCR, TCRdb re-called the PCR reads. The sample shows around 31,000 clones, roughly 18% of them seen only once. None of the patients had undergone any treatment ahead of thyroid surgery. The data were obtained in a study of metastatic and nonmetastatic thyroid tumors. This sequence originates from a female donor with papillary thyroid cancer or a benign thyroid nodule (not recorded which). Some clones in this sample may be carry-over from other donors' samples. Sample: blood. The V and J genes are TRBV5-1 and TRBJ2-2; the D gene is possibly TRBD1 (7 bases). The CDR3 bases are TGCGCCAGCAGCGCGGGACAGACCCACCCCGGGGAGCTGTTTTTT. This sequence encodes CASSAGQTHPGELFF.